A selection of T cell receptor beta chains follows, all from one sample in a study of post-analysis software for immune sequencing data. TCRdb reprocessed the PCR reads via MiXCR and lists one record per CDR3 protein. The sample records 250,000 to 300,000 distinct CDR3 sequences, 35% to 40% being singletons. The sequenced sample was blood. These receptors all stem from a girl aged 5 to 17 with multiple sclerosis. CDR3s include the opening cysteine and the closing phenylalanine or tryptophan. The order of the fields is clone size, D gene, V gene, J gene, CDR3 DNA, CDR3 protein. D genes are given only for firm matches. The size entry is marked missing in some rows and otherwise reads once, few, many or a size class.

NA	TRBD2	TRBV12-3/TRBV12-4	TRBJ2-1	TGTGCCAGCAGTCGTAGCGGGGGGAAATACAATGGGCAGTTCTTC	CASSRSGGKYNGQFF
NA	NA	TRBV5-5	TRBJ1-1	TGTGCCAGCAGCCCGGTAGGGCAGTGGAACACTGAAGCTTTCTTT	CASSPVGQWNTEAFF
many	TRBD2	TRBV5-1	TRBJ2-1	TGCGCCAGCAGCTTGGTAGGGCTAGCGGATGCCTACAATGAGCAGTTCTTC	CASSLVGLADAYNEQFF
NA	NA	TRBV27	TRBJ1-4	TGTGCCAGCAGTTTATTAGGGCAGGGAGCAACTAATGAAAAACTGTTTTTT	CASSLLGQGATNEKLFF
NA	NA	TRBV6-5	TRBJ1-1	TGTGCCAGCAGTTACTCGATGTGGGAGCGCAATAGAGAGAACACTGAAGCTTTCTTT	CASSYSMWERNRENTEAFF
NA	TRBD2	TRBV4-1	TRBJ2-5	TGCGCCAGCAGCCAGGAACGAGCGGGAGACGGTCTGGAAGAGACCCAGTACTTC	CASSQERAGDGLEETQYF
many	NA	TRBV5-5	TRBJ1-6	TGTGCCAGCAGCCTGCACTTGTGGACTGGAGGAAATTCACCCCTCCACTTT	CASSLHLWTGGNSPLHF
many	TRBD2	TRBV20-1	TRBJ2-3	TGCAGTGCCCGGGGAAGTAGCGGGATTAATACGCAGTATTTT	CSARGSSGINTQYF
many	NA	TRBV19	TRBJ2-1	TGTGCCAGTAGTACCGAGACCCACAGAGAGCAGTTCTTC	CASSTETHREQFF
NA	TRBD1	TRBV27	TRBJ1-2	TGTGCCAGCAGTCCAGTGGGACAGGGGAACTATGGCTACACCTTC	CASSPVGQGNYGYTF
NA	TRBD2	TRBV30	TRBJ2-1	TGTGCCTGGAGTGGACTAGCGGGAGTTGAGCAGTTCTTC	CAWSGLAGVEQFF
NA	TRBD1	TRBV27	TRBJ2-7	TGTGCCAGCAGTTGGGACAGTCAATCCTACGAGCAGTACTTC	CASSWDSQSYEQYF
NA	TRBD1	TRBV6-5	TRBJ2-5	TGTGCCAGCACCCGACAGGGGATTCAAGAGACCCAGTACTTC	CASTRQGIQETQYF
many	NA	TRBV15	TRBJ1-4	TGTGCCACCAGCAGAGAAACGCCCATGAATGAAAAACTGTTTTTT	CATSRETPMNEKLFF
NA	NA	TRBV20-1	TRBJ2-7	TGCAGTGCCCAACCCGACATTAACTCCTACGAGCAGTACTTC	CSAQPDINSYEQYF
many	TRBD1	TRBV29-1	TRBJ2-3	TGCAGCGCCGGCGGGACAGGGCACCCTAGCACAGATACGCAGTATTTT	CSAGGTGHPSTDTQYF
many	TRBD1	TRBV28	TRBJ2-7	TGTGCCAGCAGCCGGACAGGTTCCTACGAGCAGTACTTC	CASSRTGSYEQYF
NA	NA	TRBV7-2	TRBJ2-2	TGTGCCAGCAGCCCCCTCGTGGGGATCGACACCGGGGAGCTGTTTTTT	CASSPLVGIDTGELFF
many	NA	TRBV29-1	TRBJ1-2	TGCAGCGTTGTTTCAGACCGCTCTGGCTACACCTTC	CSVVSDRSGYTF
NA	NA	TRBV13	TRBJ2-5	TGTGCCAGCAGCTCCCTCGATGCCCTGGAGGGGGAGACCCAGTACTTC	CASSSLDALEGETQYF
NA	NA	TRBV20-1	TRBJ1-6	TGCAGTGCTCGCCTAGGTGAGCAGGGAAATTCACCCCTCCACTTT	CSARLGEQGNSPLHF
many	TRBD1	TRBV7-3	TRBJ2-1	TGTGCCAGCAGCTTATGGGCAGGGGGCTCCTACAATGAGCAGTTCTTC	CASSLWAGGSYNEQFF
NA	TRBD2	TRBV11-2	TRBJ2-2	TGTGCCGGCAGCTTATTCTCTAGCGGCAACACCGGGGAGCTGTTTTTT	CAGSLFSSGNTGELFF
NA	NA	TRBV5-1	TRBJ1-1	TGCGCCAGCAGCTTAGACCGGGGGGGCCTCGAAGAAGCTTTCTTT	CASSLDRGGLEEAFF
NA	NA	TRBV7-9	TRBJ2-7	TGTGCCAGCCTCTCGGTCGGGGGCGGCGAGCAGTACTTC	CASLSVGGGEQYF
NA	TRBD1	TRBV27	TRBJ2-7	TGTGCCAGCAGTTTAGGACAGGGGGCGGCGGACGACGAGCAGTACTTC	CASSLGQGAADDEQYF
NA	NA	TRBV6-1	TRBJ2-7	TGTGCCAGCACACCGGCGGCCTTGAGAGAGCAGTACTTC	CASTPAALREQYF
many	NA	TRBV20-1	TRBJ2-1	TGCAGTGCTAGCGCGGTAGACTCGGCGTTTTACAATGAGCAGTTCTTC	CSASAVDSAFYNEQFF